Shown below are 27 T cell receptor beta chains from a single sample sequenced in a study of T-cell reconstitution after alpha-beta-depleted transplantation in children. Unique molecular identifiers were incorporated into the prepared TCRbeta library. TCRdb re-called the PCR reads through MiXCR, storing one row per CDR3 protein. The repertoire holds 45,000 to 55,000 distinct CDR3 sequences, with 7.5% to 10% as singletons. The material sequenced was PBMCs, mostly from graft donor cells, taken 60 days after TCRalphabeta/CD19-depleted stem cell transplant. The receptors come from a male patient between 2 and 10 years old who had a stem cell transplant for chronic granulomatous disease, so the T cells may come from the graft donor.

This clonotype was counted many times. This sequence joins TRBV11-2 and TRBJ1-5; possible D gene TRBD1, 6 bases. Trimming left V 5 bases short and J 0 bases short, with 11 bases between. From germline, CDR1 is SGHAT and CDR2 FQNNGV. The CDR3 consists of 15 residues. This CDR3 reads CASSLDSFSNQPQHF. CDR3 DNA sequence: TGTGCCAGCAGCCTGGACAGTTTTAGCAATCAGCCCCAGCATTTT.

This clonotype was recorded many times. This chain joins TRBV12-3 or TRBV12-4 and TRBJ1-3; D gene uncertain. The CDR3 runs to 14 residues. V was cut by 7 bases and J by 0 bases, with 10 bases left in between. CDR3 region: CASIATPSGNTIYF. The CDR3 coding sequence is TGTGCCAGCATTGCGACTCCCTCTGGAAACACCATATATTTT.

Many counts were recorded for this clonotype. J is TRBJ2-6 and V is TRBV28; D tentatively fits TRBD1 or TRBD2 (5 bases each). Trimming stripped 3 bases from V and 0 bases from J, with 12 bases between. In germline, CDR1 is MDHEN, CDR2 SYDVKM. CDR3 length: 17 residues. Written as DNA, the CDR3 is TGTGCCAGCAGTTTTAGTAAGGGGACCTCTGGGGCCAACGTCCTGACTTTC. Residues: CASSFSKGTSGANVLTF.

This clonotype occurred many times. V is TRBV5-1 and J is TRBJ2-1; 8 bases match TRBD2. The trim removed 3 bases at V and 3 bases at J, leaving 5 bases unmatched. In germline, CDR1 is SGHRS, CDR2 YFSETQ. The CDR3 extends over 15 amino acids. The chain's CDR3 is CASSWREVVYNEQFF. CDR3 DNA sequence: TGCGCCAGCAGCTGGCGGGAGGTCGTCTACAATGAGCAGTTCTTC.

In this sample, this clonotype turned up many times. The chain uses TRBV4-3 and TRBJ2-5; D unclear. Trimming removed 1 base at V and 7 bases at J, with 16 bases between. The V gene's germline CDR1 is LGHNA and CDR2 YSLEER. The CDR3 has 15 amino acids. CDR3 nucleotides: TGCGCCAGCAGCCAAGCCCCGGTGTCTACCGCGACCCAGTACTTC. It encodes CASSQAPVSTATQYF.

This clonotype came up many times. V is TRBV6-1 and J is TRBJ1-5; a weak D match, TRBD1 (5 bases). CDR3 size: 13 residues. Germline lookup yields CDR1 MNHNS and CDR2 SASEGT. V dropped 4 bases and J dropped 3 bases, with 7 bases sitting between them. The CDR3 region is CASSGQPNQPQHF. The DNA for the CDR3 is TGTGCCAGCAGTGGACAGCCCAATCAGCCCCAGCATTTT.

There are a few counts of this clonotype. The rearrangement uses TRBV19 and TRBJ2-3, with 9 bases aligning to TRBD1. The CDR3 extends over 14 amino acids. Unmatched junction bases numbered 2, after V lost 7 bases and J lost 0 bases. Germline V gene sequence: CDR1 LNHDA, CDR2 SQIVND (reference sequence). The CDR3, as DNA: TGTGCCAGTAACAGGGGGCAGAGCACAGATACGCAGTATTTT. Protein: CASNRGQSTDTQYF.

Only a few counts were recorded for this clonotype. The chain employs TRBV20-1 and TRBJ2-1; TRBD2 matches 12 bases. V shed 1 base, J shed 8 bases, and the junction held 12 bases outside the gene matches. CDR3 length equals 17 residues. CDR1 and CDR2 from the germline V gene are DFQATT and SNEGSKA (reference sequence). CDR3: CSARALLTSGSRDEQFF. CDR3 bases: TGCAGTGCTAGAGCTCTCCTGACTAGCGGGAGTAGAGATGAGCAGTTCTTC.

Details on this clonotype: A much larger clone differs from this one at a single base, so this may be a read error. This sequence joins TRBV18 and TRBJ2-3, with D tentatively TRBD2 (6 bases). Per the germline V gene, CDR1 is KGHSH and CDR2 is LQKENI. The germline V and J ends were trimmed by 2 bases and 4 bases, with 16 bases remaining between them. The CDR3 extends over 16 amino acids. The DNA of the CDR3 is TGTGCCAGCTCACCAACCCCCGGGGCTAGCGCAGATACGCAGTATTTT. Translated: CASSPTPGASADTQYF. Full variable domain (remainder filled in from reference TRBV18 and TRBJ2-3): NAGVMQNPRHLVRRRGQEARLRCSPMKGHSHVYWYRQLPEEGLKFMVYLQKENIIDESGMPKERFSAEFPKEGPSILRIQQVVRGDSAAYFCASSPTPGASADTQYFGPGTRLTVL.

Points on this clonotype: The junction does not match germline at one end; this may be a read error. The chain combines TRBV2 with TRBJ1-5; no firm D call. In germline, CDR1 is SNHLY, CDR2 FYNNEI. The CDR3 covers 18 residues. CDR3 nucleotide sequence: TGTACCAGCAGTTCCTTAGGAGAGTGGAGATATAGCAATCAGCCCCAGCATTTT. It codes for CTSSSLGEWRYSNQPQHF.

This chain connects TRBV7-6 to TRBJ2-1; 12 bases are shared with TRBD2. Unmatched junction bases numbered 10, after V lost 0 bases and J lost 7 bases. The CDR3 consists of 18 residues. Germline loops: CDR1 SGHVS, CDR2 FNYEAQ. CDR3 nucleotide sequence: TGTGCCAGCAGCTTAGCGGTGTCTAGCGGGAGGGCCCGGAATGAGCAGTTCTTC. Amino acid sequence: CASSLAVSSGRARNEQFF. The variable domain in full, completed from reference TRBV7-6 and TRBJ2-1, reads GAGVSQSPRYKVTKRGQDVALRCDPISGHVSLYWYRQALGQGPEFLTYFNYEAQQDKSGLPNDRFSAERPEGSISTLTIQRTEQRDSAMYRCASSLAVSSGRARNEQFFGPGTRLTVL.

The CDR3 protein is CASRSSGRNTDTQYF. CDR3 coding DNA: TGTGCCAGCCGATCTAGCGGAAGAAACACAGATACGCAGTATTTT. This rearrangement joins TRBV2 to TRBJ2-3, with 7 bases matching TRBD2. V lost 8 bases to trimming and J lost 2 bases; unmatched junction nucleotides: 10. Germline V gives CDR1 SNHLY, CDR2 FYNNEI. The length of the CDR3 is 15 residues.

There are many counts of this clonotype. As DNA, the CDR3 is TGTGCCAGCAGCCAAGGAACGTTTGGCTCTGGGGCCAACGTCCTGACTTTC. This translates into CASSQGTFGSGANVLTF. The V call is TRBV27, the J call TRBJ2-6; D gene unclear. The germline CDR1 and CDR2 sequences are MNHEY and SMNVEV (reference sequence). This CDR3 comprises 17 residues. V lost 6 bases and J lost 0, with 15 bases in between.

The gene calls are TRBV6-1 and TRBJ1-2; 9 bases line up with TRBD1. The ends lost 6 bases at V and 3 bases at J; junction bases unmatched: 5. The CDR3 runs 14 residues. The germline V gene has CDR1 MNHNS and CDR2 SASEGT. The CDR3 region has the DNA TGTGCCAGCAGCCTCCGGGACAGGGACTATGGCTACACCTTC. Translation: CASSLRDRDYGYTF.

This clonotype has a count of ten or more. The chain recombines TRBV20-1 with TRBJ2-7; 9 nucleotides line up with TRBD2. V lost 2 bases, J lost 3 bases, and 2 bases stayed unmatched. This CDR3 comprises 13 residues. The germline V gene has CDR1 DFQATT and CDR2 SNEGSKA (reference sequence). In DNA form, the CDR3 reads TGCAGTGCTAGACGGACTAGCGTCTACGAGCAGTACTTC. The encoded protein is CSARRTSVYEQYF.

Many counts were recorded for this clonotype. This chain joins TRBV6-5 and TRBJ2-5; 9 bases map to TRBD1. The J segment lost 7 bases and the V segment lost 4 bases, leaving 16 bases of the junction unmatched. Germline V gene data show CDR1 as MNHEY and CDR2 as SVGAGI. The CDR3 length is 17 residues. For the CDR3, the DNA is TGTGCCAGCAGTTCTACTGGACAGGGGACCATTATCGGGACCCAGTACTTC. It yields the protein CASSSTGQGTIIGTQYF.

The chain combines TRBV18 with TRBJ1-1, with 7 positions matching TRBD1. The CDR3 has 13 amino acids. V lost 2 bases to trimming and J lost 3 bases; unmatched junction nucleotides: 0. Germline values: CDR1 KGHSH, CDR2 LQKENI. The CDR3 protein is CASSPTGDTEAFF. The DNA for the CDR3 is TGTGCCAGCTCACCAACAGGGGACACTGAAGCTTTCTTT.

The V gene is TRBV13, the J gene TRBJ1-2; a weak D match, TRBD1 (5 bases). Germline lookup yields CDR1 PRHDT and CDR2 FYEKMQ (reference sequence). Trimming removed 1 base at V and 6 bases at J, with 15 bases between. This CDR3 has 15 amino acids. Here the CDR3 DNA reads TGTGCCAGCAGCTTAGCGGACCAGGACAAGGATGGCTACACCTTC. It specifies CASSLADQDKDGYTF.

This clonotype has ten or more counts. The gene calls are TRBV7-9 and TRBJ2-5; no reliable D call. The V gene lost 5 bases and the J gene lost 2 bases, with 12 bases spanning the gap. In germline, CDR1 is SEHNR, CDR2 FQNEAQ (reference sequence). The CDR3 is made up of 14 amino acids. The CDR3 DNA is TGTGCCAGCAGCACCCGGGCCCCACAAGAGACCCAGTACTTC. It yields the protein CASSTRAPQETQYF.

This clonotype was counted ten times or more. The V and J genes are TRBV9 and TRBJ2-1; tentatively, D is TRBD2 (5 bases). V dropped 3 bases and J dropped 1 base, with 14 bases sitting between them. The CDR3 length is 16 residues. CDR1 and CDR2 from the germline V gene are SGDLS and YYNGEE. Here the CDR3 reads CASSAVGGGSYNEQFF. CDR3 coding DNA: TGTGCCAGCAGCGCCGTAGGTGGCGGGTCCTACAATGAGCAGTTCTTC.

This clonotype was recorded at least ten times. This chain connects TRBV5-1 to TRBJ2-3, with unresolved D. Germline assignment: CDR1 SGHRS and CDR2 YFSETQ. Trimming pared 2 bases from V and 2 bases from J, leaving 6 bases between. The CDR3 runs to 13 residues. The CDR3 DNA sequence: TGCGCCAGCAGCTTACCAACCACAGATACGCAGTATTTT. It yields the protein CASSLPTTDTQYF.

Many counts were recorded for this clonotype. The CDR3 loop reads CASSGTGRTNYGYTF. CDR3 in DNA: TGTGCCAGCAGCGGAACAGGGCGCACTAACTATGGCTACACCTTC. The chain links TRBV28 to TRBJ1-2; D is perhaps TRBD1 (6 bases). The ends were cut back, 6 bases at V and 0 bases at J, with 14 bases in the middle. In germline, CDR1 is MDHEN, CDR2 SYDVKM. The CDR3 contains 15 residues.

This clonotype was detected many times. This chain links TRBV11-2 with TRBJ2-2; 11 bases fit TRBD2. Germline CDR1 reads SGHAT; CDR2 reads FQNNGV. The CDR3 loop spans 15 amino acids. Trimming took 3 bases from V and 8 from J; bases not matched to a gene: 5. The CDR3 nucleotides read TGTGCCAGCAGCTTTGTAGCGGGAGGGCCGGGGGAGCTGTTTTTT. Encoded protein: CASSFVAGGPGELFF.

Remarks on this clonotype: A single base separates this from a much larger clone, so it may be a read error. The chain recombines TRBV19 with TRBJ2-5; D remains unclear. The V end was cut by 3 bases, the J end by 3 bases, with 2 bases between. Germline CDR1 and CDR2: LNHDA and SQIVND (reference sequence). The CDR3 consists of 11 residues. CDR3 sequence reads: CASSMEETQYF. CDR3 DNA: TGTGCCAGTAGTATGGAAGAGACCCAGTACTTC. Together with reference TRBV19 and TRBJ2-5, the CDR3 gives the full variable domain: DGGITQSPKYLFRKEGQNVTLSCEQNLNHDAMYWYRQDPGQGLRLIYYSQIVNDFQKGDIAEGYSVSREKKESFPLTVTSAQKNPTAFYLCASSMEETQYFGPGTRLLVL.

The sample holds many counts of this clonotype. The chain is built from TRBV27 and TRBJ2-3, with 7 bases identical to TRBD2. J lost 2 bases, V lost 2 bases, and 28 bases had no gene match. From germline, CDR1 is MNHEY and CDR2 SMNVEV (reference sequence). The CDR3 has 23 residues. CDR3 bases: TGTGCCAGCAGTTTAATCTGGACTAGAGTTTTCGCAAACACACCGGATAACACAGATACGCAGTATTTT. This translates into CASSLIWTRVFANTPDNTDTQYF.

This clonotype was observed at least ten times. The chain combines TRBV18 with TRBJ2-3; D is ambiguous. Trimming pared 2 bases from V and 3 bases from J, leaving 15 bases between. This CDR3 spans 16 amino acids. Germline CDR1 and CDR2: KGHSH and LQKENI. CDR3 loop: CASSPFSELVTDTQYF. CDR3 bases: TGTGCCAGCTCACCATTTTCGGAACTTGTGACAGATACGCAGTATTTT.

The table lists this clonotype with many counts. The chain recombines TRBV30 with TRBJ1-5; D unresolved. The CDR3 spans 14 residues. V lost 2 bases to trimming and J lost 4 bases, with 12 bases between them. Germline V gene data show CDR1 as GTSNPN and CDR2 as SVGIG (reference sequence). DNA of the CDR3: TGTGCCTGGAGTTGGGCGGTAGGAAATCAGCCCCAGCATTTT. Amino acids: CAWSWAVGNQPQHF. Supplemented by reference TRBV30 and TRBJ1-5, the full variable domain reads SQTIHQWPATLVQPVGSPLSLECTVEGTSNPNLYWYRQAAGRGLQLLFYSVGIGQISSEVPQNLSASRPQDRQFILSSKKLLLSDSGFYLCAWSWAVGNQPQHFGDGTRLSIL.